This T cell receptor beta chain derives from a study of beta chain features in type 1 diabetes. Study observations and caveats: All four CD4+ subsets from Type 1 diabetes patients carried moderately but significantly shorter TCRB CDR3s.

Sequencing targeted expressed TCRB transcripts, as all isolated RNA had been reverse transcribed. The repertoire was sequenced with immunoSEQ multiplex PCR; TCRdb's copy has only in-frame clones and lacks some. The repertoire holds about 660,000 clones, with 11% to 15% as singletons. This clone was picked up a small number of times. Its antigen is still unknown. Each of the CD4+ naive, central memory, regulatory and stem cell-like memory populations was sorted via CD45RO/CCR7/CD25/CD127/CD95/CD27. Sequencing input: naive CD4+ T cells from blood. This receptor was taken from a man younger than 35 with type 1 diabetes.

The CDR3 DNA is TGTGCCAGCAGGGTTACAGGGGGGCAGGAGACCCAGTACTTC. Its protein is CASRVTGGQETQYF. This chain joins TRBV6-5 and TRBJ2-5; 8 bases map to TRBD1. After removal of 6 bases from V and 5 bases from J, the junction contained 8 bases not matched to a gene. Germline CDR1 reads MNHEY; CDR2 reads SVGAGI. The CDR3 spans 14 residues.